Each of the 26 T cell receptor beta chains below was sequenced from the same sample in a study of cytomegalovirus exposure and HLA in healthy donors. The study ran its PCR with 60 Vbeta and 13 Jbeta primers. Profiling relied on immunoSEQ multiplex PCR, and the TCRdb table lists in-frame clones only, not all of them. Of about 94,000 clones listed, nearly 80% were seen once; the top ten hold over 3%. Sequenced material: PBMCs. These receptors were collected from a middle-aged woman in good health and CMV-seronegative.

V usage is TRBV6-1 and J usage is TRBJ2-7; TRBD1 matches 8 bases. Germline assignment: CDR1 MNHNS and CDR2 SASEGT. Trimming at V came to 4 bases and at J to 2 bases, leaving 4 bases not matched to a gene. The CDR3 runs 14 residues. CDR3: CASSGGTGPYEQYF. For the CDR3, the DNA is TGTGCCAGCAGTGGGGGGACAGGACCCTACGAGCAGTACTTC.

The chain recombines TRBV6-5 with TRBJ2-7; 7 positions agree with TRBD1. The germline V gene encodes CDR1 MNHEY and CDR2 SVGAGI. The CDR3 is made up of 14 amino acids. J gave up 2 bases and V 8 bases, and 9 bases lay outside the gene matches. The CDR3 sequence is CASGKTGTAYEQYF. The CDR3 region has the DNA TGTGCCAGCGGCAAGACCGGGACAGCCTACGAGCAGTACTTC.

The genes are TRBV19 and TRBJ2-7; 7 bases fit TRBD1. The length of the CDR3 is 16 residues. Germline CDR1 reads LNHDA; CDR2 reads SQIVND (reference sequence). The trim removed 4 bases at V and 6 bases at J, leaving 15 bases unmatched. The CDR3 DNA follows: TGTGCCAGTAGTACCCGATGGGGAGACAGGGCCCTCGAGCAGTACTTC. This gives the protein CASSTRWGDRALEQYF.

The rearrangement links TRBV5-8 to TRBJ1-5; TRBD1 aligns across 7 bases. Germline V gene lookup returns CDR1 SGHTS and CDR2 YDEGEE. The V segment lost 7 bases and the J segment 3 bases; nucleotides outside the gene matches: 10. CDR3 length equals 15 residues. The CDR3 region is CASSVGDRANQPQHF. The CDR3 bases are TGTGCCAGCTCGGTGGGTGACAGGGCCAATCAGCCCCAGCATTTT.

This clone was recorded only once. This sequence joins TRBV11-1 and TRBJ1-1; no reliable D call. CDR1 and CDR2 (germline): SGHAT, FQDESV (reference sequence). The V gene lost 4 bases and the J gene lost 1 base, with 7 bases spanning the gap. This CDR3 has 13 residues. CDR3: CASSSRENTEAFF. The CDR3, as DNA: TGTGCCAGCAGCTCCCGGGAGAACACTGAAGCTTTCTTT.

The chain links TRBV15 to TRBJ2-1, with TRBD2 matching over 10 bases. V gave up 2 bases and J gave up 4 bases; unmatched junction bases: 5. Germline values: CDR1 LNHNV, CDR2 YYDKDF (reference sequence). CDR3 length equals 16 residues. CDR3 bases: TGTGCCACCAGCAGACGTAGCGGGGGGACGTACAATGAGCAGTTCTTC. Amino acid sequence: CATSRRSGGTYNEQFF.

The J gene is TRBJ2-5, the V gene TRBV5-4, with 10 bases lining up with TRBD2. V lost 3 bases and J lost 1; bases outside the gene matches: 6. The CDR3 runs 16 residues. Germline V CDR1 and CDR2: SGHNT, YYREEE (reference sequence). CDR3 DNA: TGTGCCAGCAGCTCAGCTAGCGGGGGTAGCCAAGAGACCCAGTACTTC. This codes for CASSSASGGSQETQYF.

CDR3 sequence (DNA): TGTGCCAGCAGCTTAGTAGGGTTGACAGCTCGAGGCACTGAAGCTTTCTTT. Residues: CASSLVGLTARGTEAFF. V gene TRBV7-2 combines with J gene TRBJ1-1; perhaps TRBD1 as D (5 bases). CDR1 is SGHTA and CDR2 is FQGNSA in the germline V gene. The CDR3 sequence is 17 residues long. The V end was cut by 1 base, the J end by 4 bases, with 19 bases between.

The CDR3 DNA reads as TGTGCCAGCAGCCCGAGCGGGCTGACAGATACGCAGTATTTT. It yields the protein CASSPSGLTDTQYF. The rearrangement links TRBV9 to TRBJ2-3; maybe TRBD2 (6 bases). The CDR3 extends over 14 amino acids. Trimming left V 4 bases short and J 3 bases short, with 12 bases between. Per the germline V gene, CDR1 is SGDLS and CDR2 is YYNGEE.

This rearrangement joins TRBV19 to TRBJ1-4, with D unclear. The V end was cut by 5 bases, the J end by 0 bases, with 7 bases between. Germline V CDR1 and CDR2: LNHDA, SQIVND (reference sequence). The CDR3 consists of 14 residues. CDR3 sequence reads: CASSDGATNEKLFF. For the CDR3, the DNA is TGTGCCAGTAGTGACGGGGCAACTAATGAAAAACTGTTTTTT.

The CDR3 loop is CASSNERAVGEQYF. The CDR3 coding sequence is TGCGCCAGCAGCAACGAGCGGGCAGTAGGCGAGCAGTACTTC. This rearrangement joins TRBV5-1 to TRBJ2-7; maybe TRBD2 (6 bases). Between the trimmed V and J ends, which lost 4 bases and 6 bases, there was a span of 17 bases. The germline V gene has CDR1 SGHRS and CDR2 YFSETQ. CDR3 length: 14 residues.

V gene TRBV5-1 combines with J gene TRBJ2-2; 14 bases match TRBD2. CDR1 is SGHRS and CDR2 is YFSETQ in the germline V gene. J lost 3 bases, V lost 3 bases, and 7 bases had no gene match. This CDR3 region has 18 residues. DNA for the CDR3: TGCGCCAGCAGCTATGGACTAGCGGGGGGATACCACACCGGGGAGCTGTTTTTT. Protein sequence: CASSYGLAGGYHTGELFF.

This chain joins TRBV10-3 and TRBJ2-1; TRBD1 agrees at 7 bases. The germline CDR1 and CDR2 sequences are ENHRY and SYGVKD. CDR3 length: 15 residues. The V segment lost 6 bases and the J segment 4 bases; nucleotides outside the gene matches: 9. CDR3 residues: CAIRTGTVGYNEQFF. Here the CDR3 DNA reads TGTGCCATCAGGACGGGGACAGTGGGATACAATGAGCAGTTCTTC.

V gene TRBV7-9 combines with J gene TRBJ1-2; possible D gene TRBD1, 6 bases. This CDR3 is 15 amino acids long. Deletions cut 5 bases from V and 4 bases from J, with 17 bases between. In germline, CDR1 is SEHNR, CDR2 FQNEAQ (reference sequence). The CDR3 DNA sequence: TGTGCCAGCAGCCCGTCGACAGGCCGTGGCTATGGCTACACCTTC. It translates to CASSPSTGRGYGYTF.

The V call is TRBV9, the J call TRBJ1-6; TRBD1 is a possible D gene (5 bases). V shed 2 bases and J shed 8 bases, with 11 bases lying between them. Germline values: CDR1 SGDLS, CDR2 YYNGEE. This CDR3 has 14 residues. The CDR3 protein is CASSVNGGDSPLHF. In nucleotides, the CDR3 is TGTGCCAGCAGCGTTAACGGGGGGGATTCACCCCTCCACTTT.

This clone turned up a few times. The rearrangement uses TRBV4-1 and TRBJ2-3; TRBD2 might be the D (7 bases). There are 15 residues in the CDR3. Germline values: CDR1 MGHRA, CDR2 YSYEKL. Trimming shortened V by 2 bases and J by 4 bases, and 13 bases separated the two germline ends. Written as DNA, the CDR3 is TGCGCCAGCAGCCAAATCGGGGGGCCCTCAGATACGCAGTATTTT. This sequence encodes CASSQIGGPSDTQYF.

This chain links TRBV5-6 with TRBJ2-5; 7 nucleotides match TRBD1. CDR1 is SGHDT, CDR2 YYEEEE, per germline. This CDR3 has 16 residues. V trimming: 2 bases; J trimming: 7 bases; junction bases outside the gene matches: 14. The CDR3 coding sequence is TGTGCCAGCAGCTTAAGCTTGACAGGGCCAAGCGGGACCCAGTACTTC. Its protein product is CASSLSLTGPSGTQYF.

The rearrangement links TRBV5-1 to TRBJ2-2; weak D call: TRBD1 (5 bases). V dropped 0 bases and J dropped 0 bases, with 12 bases sitting between them. The CDR3 is made up of 17 amino acids. Germline V gene lookup returns CDR1 SGHRS and CDR2 YFSETQ. CDR3 DNA sequence: TGCGCCAGCAGCTTGGGAAGGGGATCGGCGAACACCGGGGAGCTGTTTTTT. Protein sequence: CASSLGRGSANTGELFF.

V and J are TRBV2 and TRBJ1-6; D remains unclear. The V end lost 10 bases, the J end lost 5 bases, and 12 bases lay between the germline ends. The CDR3 spans 13 residues. Per the germline V gene, CDR1 is SNHLY and CDR2 is FYNNEI. The DNA for the CDR3 is TGTGCCACTACGAGGTACAATAATTCACCCCTCCACTTT. Translation: CATTRYNNSPLHF.

This clone was observed a handful of times. The rearrangement uses TRBV11-2 and TRBJ1-4; D ambiguous. Germline loops: CDR1 SGHAT, CDR2 FQNNGV. This CDR3 region has 16 residues. V lost 5 bases and J 4 bases, leaving 17 bases between the germline ends. CDR3: CASSLGGGKNNEKLFF. CDR3 nucleotides: TGTGCCAGCAGCCTGGGCGGCGGGAAGAATAATGAAAAACTGTTTTTT.

V usage is TRBV7-9 and J usage is TRBJ1-2, with no clear D. Germline V gene lookup returns CDR1 SEHNR and CDR2 FQNEAQ (reference sequence). Trimming shortened V by 5 bases and J by 1 base, and 5 bases separated the two germline ends. The CDR3 sequence is 12 residues long. CDR3 nucleotides: TGTGCCAGCAGCGACAATAACTATGGCTACACCTTC. It translates to CASSDNNYGYTF.

The chain carries TRBV7-2 and TRBJ2-2, with TRBD1 matching 8 bases. Trimming at V came to 5 bases and at J to 6 bases, leaving 8 bases not matched to a gene. This CDR3 region has 15 residues. CDR1 is SGHTA, CDR2 FQGNSA, per germline. CDR3 DNA: TGTGCCAGCAGCCTAGGACAGGGAATGGCCGGGGAGCTGTTTTTT. This gives the protein CASSLGQGMAGELFF.

This clone was counted once. The chain links TRBV15 to TRBJ1-2; 9 bases match TRBD1. The germline gives CDR1 LNHNV, CDR2 YYDKDF (reference sequence). V was clipped by 3 bases and J by 4 bases; unmatched bases: 6. The CDR3 length is 15 residues. CDR3: CATSRMGQGSYGYTF. CDR3 coding DNA: TGTGCCACCAGCAGGATGGGACAGGGAAGCTATGGCTACACCTTC.

The rearrangement links TRBV9 to TRBJ2-1; possibly TRBD2 for D (7 bases). Looked up from germline, CDR1 is SGDLS and CDR2 is YYNGEE. V dropped 0 bases and J dropped 0 bases, with 10 bases sitting between them. The CDR3 covers 16 residues. The CDR3 protein is CASSVGGGLSYNEQFF. Written as DNA, the CDR3 is TGTGCCAGCAGCGTAGGCGGGGGCCTCTCCTACAATGAGCAGTTCTTC.

The rearrangement uses TRBV5-1 and TRBJ2-2; no clear D. Germline V gene data show CDR1 as SGHRS and CDR2 as YFSETQ. Trimming removed 0 bases from V and 7 bases from J, with 7 bases in between. The CDR3 consists of 13 residues. This CDR3 reads CASSLAPVGELFF. DNA for the CDR3: TGCGCCAGCAGCTTGGCCCCGGTCGGGGAGCTGTTTTTT.

The J gene is TRBJ1-1, the V gene TRBV4-1; D is possibly TRBD1 (5 bases). Germline V CDR1 and CDR2: MGHRA, YSYEKL. The ends were cut back, 2 bases at V and 1 base at J, with 11 bases in the middle. The CDR3 contains 15 residues. CDR3 DNA sequence: TGCGCCAGCAGCCAACCTGGGAGGGGGAACACTGAAGCTTTCTTT. Protein sequence: CASSQPGRGNTEAFF.